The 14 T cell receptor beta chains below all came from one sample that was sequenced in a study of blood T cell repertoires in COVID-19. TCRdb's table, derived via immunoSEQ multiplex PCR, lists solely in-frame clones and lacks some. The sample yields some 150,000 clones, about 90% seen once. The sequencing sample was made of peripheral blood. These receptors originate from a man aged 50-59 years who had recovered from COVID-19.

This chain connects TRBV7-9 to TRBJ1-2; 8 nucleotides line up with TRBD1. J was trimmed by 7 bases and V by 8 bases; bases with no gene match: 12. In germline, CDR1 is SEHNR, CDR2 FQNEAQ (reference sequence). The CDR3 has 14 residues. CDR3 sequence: CASSKIQGARGYTF. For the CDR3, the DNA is TGTGCCAGCTCAAAGATCCAGGGGGCGCGTGGCTACACCTTC.

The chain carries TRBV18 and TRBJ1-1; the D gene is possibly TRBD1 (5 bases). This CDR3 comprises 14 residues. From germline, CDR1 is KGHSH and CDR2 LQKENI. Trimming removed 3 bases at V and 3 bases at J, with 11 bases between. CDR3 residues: CASSPLFRDTEAFF. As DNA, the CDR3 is TGTGCCAGCTCACCCTTGTTCAGGGACACTGAAGCTTTCTTT. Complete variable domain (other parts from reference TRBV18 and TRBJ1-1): NAGVMQNPRHLVRRRGQEARLRCSPMKGHSHVYWYRQLPEEGLKFMVYLQKENIIDESGMPKERFSAEFPKEGPSILRIQQVVRGDSAAYFCASSPLFRDTEAFFGQGTRLTVV.

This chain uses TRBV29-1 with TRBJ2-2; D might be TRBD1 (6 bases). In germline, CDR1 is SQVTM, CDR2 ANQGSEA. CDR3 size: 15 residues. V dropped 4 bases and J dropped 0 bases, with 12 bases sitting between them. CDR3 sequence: CSVAGQPTNTGELFF. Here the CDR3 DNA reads TGCAGCGTTGCCGGACAGCCAACGAACACCGGGGAGCTGTTTTTT.

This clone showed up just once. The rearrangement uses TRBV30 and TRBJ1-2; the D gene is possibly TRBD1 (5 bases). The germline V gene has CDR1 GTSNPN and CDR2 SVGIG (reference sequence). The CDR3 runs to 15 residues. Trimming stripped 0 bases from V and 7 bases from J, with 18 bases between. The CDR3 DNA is TGTGCCTGGAGTGTACTAGGGACTGGGCAGGGTGGCTACACCTTC. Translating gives CAWSVLGTGQGGYTF.

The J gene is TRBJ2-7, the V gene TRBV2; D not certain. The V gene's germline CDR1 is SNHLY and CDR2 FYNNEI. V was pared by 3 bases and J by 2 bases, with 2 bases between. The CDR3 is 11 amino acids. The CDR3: CASSDTYEQYF. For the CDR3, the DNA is TGTGCCAGCAGTGATACCTACGAGCAGTACTTC.

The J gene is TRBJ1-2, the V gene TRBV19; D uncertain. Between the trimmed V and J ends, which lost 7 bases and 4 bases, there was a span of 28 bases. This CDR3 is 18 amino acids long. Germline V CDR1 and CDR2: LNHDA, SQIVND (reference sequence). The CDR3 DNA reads TGTGCCAGTAAAACCGCGGCCGGAATCTTCCCCCACTCCTATGGCTACACCTTC. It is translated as CASKTAAGIFPHSYGYTF.

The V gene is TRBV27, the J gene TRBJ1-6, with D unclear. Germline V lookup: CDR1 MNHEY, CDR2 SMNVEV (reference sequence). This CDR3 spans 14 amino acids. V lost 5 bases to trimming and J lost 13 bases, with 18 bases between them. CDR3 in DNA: TGTGCCAGCAGTCCCGGAACGGACTCAAACCCCCTCCACTTT. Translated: CASSPGTDSNPLHF.

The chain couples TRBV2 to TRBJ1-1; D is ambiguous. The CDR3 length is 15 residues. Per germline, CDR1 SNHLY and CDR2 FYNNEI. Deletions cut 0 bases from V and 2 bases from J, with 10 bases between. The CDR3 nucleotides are TGTGCCAGCAGTGAAGCGGTTGAGCTTAACACTGAAGCTTTCTTT. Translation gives CASSEAVELNTEAFF. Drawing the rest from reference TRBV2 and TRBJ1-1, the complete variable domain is EPEVTQTPSHQVTQMGQEVILRCVPISNHLYFYWYRQILGQKVEFLVSFYNNEISEKSEIFDDQFSVERPDGSNFTLKIRSTKLEDSAMYFCASSEAVELNTEAFFGQGTRLTVV.

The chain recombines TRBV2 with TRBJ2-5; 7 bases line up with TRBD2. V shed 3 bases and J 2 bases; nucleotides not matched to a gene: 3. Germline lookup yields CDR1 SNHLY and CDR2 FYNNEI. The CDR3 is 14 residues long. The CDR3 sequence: CASSDQGLQETQYF. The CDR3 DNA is TGTGCCAGCAGTGATCAGGGACTACAAGAGACCCAGTACTTC.

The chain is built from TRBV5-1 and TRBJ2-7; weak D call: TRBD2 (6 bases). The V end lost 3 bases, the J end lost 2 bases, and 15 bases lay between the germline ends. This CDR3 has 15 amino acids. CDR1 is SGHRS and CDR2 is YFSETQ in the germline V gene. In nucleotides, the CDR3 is TGCGCCAGCAGCTCTACTGTCGGGGGACCCTACGAGCAGTACTTC. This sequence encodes CASSSTVGGPYEQYF.

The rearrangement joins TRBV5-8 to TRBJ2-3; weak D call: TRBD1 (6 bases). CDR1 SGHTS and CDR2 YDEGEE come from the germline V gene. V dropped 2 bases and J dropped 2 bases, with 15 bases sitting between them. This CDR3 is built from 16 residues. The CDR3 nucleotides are TGTGCCAGCAGCTTAGCCCTAGACAGGAACACAGATACGCAGTATTTT. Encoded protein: CASSLALDRNTDTQYF.

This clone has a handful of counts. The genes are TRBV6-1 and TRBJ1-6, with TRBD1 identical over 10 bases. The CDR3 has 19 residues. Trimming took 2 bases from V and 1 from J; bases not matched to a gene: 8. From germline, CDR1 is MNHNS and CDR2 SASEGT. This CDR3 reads CASSEWETGGFSYNSPLHF. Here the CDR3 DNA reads TGTGCCAGCAGTGAATGGGAGACAGGGGGCTTTTCCTATAATTCACCCCTCCACTTT.

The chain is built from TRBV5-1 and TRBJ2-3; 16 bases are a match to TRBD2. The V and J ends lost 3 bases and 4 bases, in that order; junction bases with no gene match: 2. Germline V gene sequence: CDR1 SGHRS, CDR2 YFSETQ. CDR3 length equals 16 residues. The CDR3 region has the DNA TGCGCCAGCAGCTACGGGACTAGCGGGGGGGCAGATACGCAGTATTTT. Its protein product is CASSYGTSGGADTQYF.

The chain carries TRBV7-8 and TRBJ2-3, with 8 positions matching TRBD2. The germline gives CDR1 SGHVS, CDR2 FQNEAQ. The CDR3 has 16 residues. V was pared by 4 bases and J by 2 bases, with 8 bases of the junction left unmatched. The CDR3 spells CASSSVSGANTDTQYF. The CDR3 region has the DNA TGTGCCAGCAGCTCAGTTAGCGGGGCCAACACAGATACGCAGTATTTT.